The T cell receptor (beta chain) described here comes from a study of T cell changes during pregnancy in multiple sclerosis. Trimming pared 1 base from V and 4 bases from J, leaving 10 bases between. The length of the CDR3 is 14 residues. CDR1 LGHNT and CDR2 FRNRAP come from the germline V gene. Assay: immunoSEQ multiplex PCR; the TCRdb copy retains only in-frame clones and omits some. The sample lists approximately 61,000 clones, more than 75% seen once, with roughly 3.3% in the top ten. This receptor was identified in a female donor in good health, enrolled as a control in a pregnancy study. This specimen consisted of peripheral blood, obtained in the first trimester of pregnancy. The chain joins TRBV12-5 to TRBJ1-1; D is uncertain. This CDR3 is CASGLGYGSTEAFF. For the CDR3, the DNA is TGTGCTAGTGGTTTGGGTTATGGGAGCACTGAAGCTTTCTTT. The full variable domain, completed using reference TRBV12-5 and TRBJ1-1, is DARVTQTPRHKVTEMGQEVTMRCQPILGHNTVFWYRQTMMQGLELLAYFRNRAPLDDSGMPKDRFSAEMPDATLATLKIQPSEPRDSAVYFCASGLGYGSTEAFFGQGTRLTVV.